This T cell receptor beta chain came from a study of T-cell reconstitution after alpha-beta-depleted transplantation in children. Researchers prepared the TCRbeta library using unique molecular identifiers, the study reports. Using its own MiXCR run on the PCR reads, TCRdb lists one record per CDR3 protein. The sample consists of around 600,000 distinct CDR3 sequences, about 10% of them appearing once. This clonotype was counted only a few times. This CDR3 is 12 amino acids long. The V end was cut by 7 bases, the J end by 3 bases, with 9 bases between. CDR1 and CDR2 (germline): DFQATT, SNEGSKA (reference sequence).

This TCR was recovered from a human donor who donated a stem cell graft to a child with acute myeloid leukemia. The sequences come from PBMCs from the stem cell graft donor, collected from the stem cell graft. This chain joins TRBV20-1 and TRBJ1-4; possible D gene TRBD1, 5 bases. CDR3 DNA: TGCAGTGTTATGGGGGCTAATGAAAAACTGTTTTTT. Translated: CSVMGANEKLFF.